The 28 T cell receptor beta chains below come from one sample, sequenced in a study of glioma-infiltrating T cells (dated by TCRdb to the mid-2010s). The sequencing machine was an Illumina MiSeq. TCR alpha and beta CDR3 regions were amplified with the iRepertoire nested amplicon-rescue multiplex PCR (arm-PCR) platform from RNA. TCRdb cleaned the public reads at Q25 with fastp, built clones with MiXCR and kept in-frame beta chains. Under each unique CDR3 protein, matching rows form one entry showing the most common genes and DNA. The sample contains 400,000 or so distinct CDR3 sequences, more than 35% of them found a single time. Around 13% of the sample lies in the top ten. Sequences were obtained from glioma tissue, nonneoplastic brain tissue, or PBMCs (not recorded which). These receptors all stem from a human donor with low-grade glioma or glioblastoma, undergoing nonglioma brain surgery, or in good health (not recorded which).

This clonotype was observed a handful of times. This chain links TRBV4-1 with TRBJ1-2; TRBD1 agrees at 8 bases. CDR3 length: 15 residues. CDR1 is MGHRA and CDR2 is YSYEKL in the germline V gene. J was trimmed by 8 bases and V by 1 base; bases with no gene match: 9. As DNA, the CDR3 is TGCGCCAGCAGCCAAGCCCCAGGGGGCGCTTTGGGCTACACCTTC. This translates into CASSQAPGGALGYTF.

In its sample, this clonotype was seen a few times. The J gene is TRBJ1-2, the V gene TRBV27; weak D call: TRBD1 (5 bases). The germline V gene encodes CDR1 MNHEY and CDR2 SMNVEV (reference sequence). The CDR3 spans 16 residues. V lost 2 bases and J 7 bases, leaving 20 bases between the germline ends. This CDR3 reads CASSLIGFGAIGGYTF. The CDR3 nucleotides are TGTGCCAGCAGTTTAATAGGATTTGGGGCCATTGGTGGCTACACCTTC.

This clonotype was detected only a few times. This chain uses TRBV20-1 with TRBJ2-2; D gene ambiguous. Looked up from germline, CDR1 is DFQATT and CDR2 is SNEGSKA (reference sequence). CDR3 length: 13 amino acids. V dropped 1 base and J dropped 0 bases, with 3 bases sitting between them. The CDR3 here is CSARVPNTGELFF. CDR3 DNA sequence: TGCAGTGCTAGAGTGCCGAACACCGGGGAGCTGTTTTTT.

The CDR3 nucleotides are TGCAGTGCTAGGGACAGGGGAAAGAATGGCTACACCTTC. Translating gives CSARDRGKNGYTF. The chain is built from TRBV20-1 and TRBJ1-2; TRBD1 aligns across 9 bases. V trimming: 3 bases; J trimming: 6 bases; junction bases outside the gene matches: 5. Germline V CDR1 and CDR2: DFQATT, SNEGSKA (reference sequence). The CDR3 contains 13 residues.

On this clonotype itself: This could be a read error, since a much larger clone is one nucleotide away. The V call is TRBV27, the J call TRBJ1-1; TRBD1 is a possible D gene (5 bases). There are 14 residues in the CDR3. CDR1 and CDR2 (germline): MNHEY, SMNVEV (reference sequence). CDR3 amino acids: CASSLGQGYTEALF. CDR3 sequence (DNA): TGTGCCAGCAGTTTGGGCCAGGGATACACTGAAGCTTTATTT.

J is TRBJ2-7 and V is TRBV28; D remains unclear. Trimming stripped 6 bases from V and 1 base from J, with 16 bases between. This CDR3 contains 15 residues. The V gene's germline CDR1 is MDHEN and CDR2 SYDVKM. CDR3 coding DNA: TGTGCCAGCAGCCACACCAGCGAAGCTTCCTACGAGCAGTACTTC. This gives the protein CASSHTSEASYEQYF.

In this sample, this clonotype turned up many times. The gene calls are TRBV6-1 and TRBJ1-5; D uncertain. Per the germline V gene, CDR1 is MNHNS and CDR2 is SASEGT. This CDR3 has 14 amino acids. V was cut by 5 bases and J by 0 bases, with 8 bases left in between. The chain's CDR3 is CASSKDPSNQPQHF. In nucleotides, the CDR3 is TGTGCCAGCAGTAAGGACCCTAGCAATCAGCCCCAGCATTTT.

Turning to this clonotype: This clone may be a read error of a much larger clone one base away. The CDR3 sequence is CASGQLENSPLHF. DNA of the CDR3: TGTGCCAGCGGTCAACTTGAGAATTCACCCCTCCACTTT. The chain carries TRBV6-1 and TRBJ1-6; D is uncertain. Per the germline V gene, CDR1 is MNHNS and CDR2 is SASEGT. The CDR3 has 13 amino acids. V gave up 8 bases and J gave up 7 bases, with 12 bases separating them.

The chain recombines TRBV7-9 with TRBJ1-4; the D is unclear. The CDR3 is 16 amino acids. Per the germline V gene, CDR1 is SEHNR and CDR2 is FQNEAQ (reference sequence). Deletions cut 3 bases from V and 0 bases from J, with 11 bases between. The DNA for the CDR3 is TGTGCCAGCAGCTTCCTACGGTTAGCAACTAATGAAAAACTGTTTTTT. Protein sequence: CASSFLRLATNEKLFF.

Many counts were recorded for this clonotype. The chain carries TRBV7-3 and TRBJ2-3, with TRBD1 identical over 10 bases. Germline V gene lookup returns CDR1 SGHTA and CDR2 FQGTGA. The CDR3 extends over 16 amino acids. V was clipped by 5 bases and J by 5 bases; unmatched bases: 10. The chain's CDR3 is CASSPSGTGDVDTQYF. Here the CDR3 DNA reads TGTGCCAGCAGCCCCTCCGGGACAGGGGATGTAGATACGCAGTATTTT.

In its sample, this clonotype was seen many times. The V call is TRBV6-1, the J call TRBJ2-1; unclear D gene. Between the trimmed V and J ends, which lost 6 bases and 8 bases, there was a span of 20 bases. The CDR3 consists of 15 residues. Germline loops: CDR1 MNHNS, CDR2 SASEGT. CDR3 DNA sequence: TGTGCCAGCAGCGCGACTGACCCTGGGGTACATGAGCAGTTCTTC. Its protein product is CASSATDPGVHEQFF.

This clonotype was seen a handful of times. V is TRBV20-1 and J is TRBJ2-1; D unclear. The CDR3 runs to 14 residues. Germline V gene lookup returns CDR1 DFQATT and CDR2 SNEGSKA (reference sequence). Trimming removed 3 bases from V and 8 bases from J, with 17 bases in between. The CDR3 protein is CSASRSNTKHEQFF. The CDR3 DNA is TGCAGTGCTAGTAGAAGTAACACCAAGCATGAGCAGTTCTTC.

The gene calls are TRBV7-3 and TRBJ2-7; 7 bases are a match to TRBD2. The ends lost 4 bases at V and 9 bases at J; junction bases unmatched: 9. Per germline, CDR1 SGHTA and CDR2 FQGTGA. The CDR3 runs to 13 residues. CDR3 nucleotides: TGTGCCAGCAGCTCGTCGAAGGGGAGGGGGCAGTACTTC. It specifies CASSSSKGRGQYF.

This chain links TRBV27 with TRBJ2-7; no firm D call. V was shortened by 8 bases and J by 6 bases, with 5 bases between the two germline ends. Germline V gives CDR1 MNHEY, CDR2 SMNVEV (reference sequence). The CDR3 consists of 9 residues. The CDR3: CASPAEQYF. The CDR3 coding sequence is TGTGCCAGCCCGGCCGAGCAGTACTTC.

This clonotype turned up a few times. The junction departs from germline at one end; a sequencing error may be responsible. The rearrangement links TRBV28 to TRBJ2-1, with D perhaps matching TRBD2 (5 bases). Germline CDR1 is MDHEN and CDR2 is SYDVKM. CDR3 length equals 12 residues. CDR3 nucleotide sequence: TGTGCCAGCAGCCAAATGGACTCACATCCTATCTTC. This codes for CASSQMDSHPIF.

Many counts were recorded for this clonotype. This CDR3 reads CASSYTGTGYQPQHF. The CDR3 coding sequence is TGTGCCAGCAGTTACACGGGGACAGGGTATCAGCCCCAGCATTTT. V and J are TRBV6-2 or TRBV6-3 and TRBJ1-5, with 9 bases that match TRBD1. V dropped 2 bases and J dropped 5; count of bases not matched to a gene: 4. CDR3 size: 15 residues. CDR1 MNHEY and CDR2 SVGEGT come from the germline V gene.

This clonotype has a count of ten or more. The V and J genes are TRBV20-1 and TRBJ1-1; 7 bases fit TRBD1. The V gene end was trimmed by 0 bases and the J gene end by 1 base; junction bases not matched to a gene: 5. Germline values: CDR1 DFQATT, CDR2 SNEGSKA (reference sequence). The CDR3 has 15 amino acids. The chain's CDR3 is CSARDWGQTNTEAFF. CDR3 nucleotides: TGCAGTGCTAGAGACTGGGGACAGACGAACACTGAAGCTTTCTTT.

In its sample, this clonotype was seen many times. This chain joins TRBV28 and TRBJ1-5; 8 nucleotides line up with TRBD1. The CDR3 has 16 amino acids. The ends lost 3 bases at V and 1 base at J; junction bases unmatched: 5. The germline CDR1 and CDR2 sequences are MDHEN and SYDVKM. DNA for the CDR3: TGTGCCAGCAGTTTCTACAGGGGGAAAAGCAATCAGCCCCAGCATTTT. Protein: CASSFYRGKSNQPQHF. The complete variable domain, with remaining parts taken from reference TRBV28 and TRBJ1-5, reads DVKVTQSSRYLVKRTGEKVFLECVQDMDHENMFWYRQDPGLGLRLIYFSYDVKMKEKGDIPEGYSVSREKKERFSLILESASTNQTSMYLCASSFYRGKSNQPQHFGDGTRLSIL.

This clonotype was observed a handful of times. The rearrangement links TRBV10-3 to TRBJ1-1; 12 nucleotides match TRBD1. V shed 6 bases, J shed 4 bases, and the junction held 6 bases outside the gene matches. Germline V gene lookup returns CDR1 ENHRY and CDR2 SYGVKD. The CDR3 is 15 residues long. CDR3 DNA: TGTGCCATCAGCGGGACAGGGGGCTTGGGCACTGAAGCTTTCTTT. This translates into CAISGTGGLGTEAFF.

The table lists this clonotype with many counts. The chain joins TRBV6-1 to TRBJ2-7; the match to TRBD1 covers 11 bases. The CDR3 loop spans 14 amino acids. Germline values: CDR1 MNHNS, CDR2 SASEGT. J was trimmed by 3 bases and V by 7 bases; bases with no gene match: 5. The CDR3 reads CASIEGTGGYEQYF. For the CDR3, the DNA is TGTGCCAGCATCGAAGGGACAGGGGGCTACGAGCAGTACTTC.

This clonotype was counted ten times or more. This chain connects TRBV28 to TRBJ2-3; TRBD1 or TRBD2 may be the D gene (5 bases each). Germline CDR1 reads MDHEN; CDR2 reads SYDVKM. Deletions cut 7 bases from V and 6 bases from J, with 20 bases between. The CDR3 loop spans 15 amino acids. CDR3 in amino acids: CASTKGPAFGDTQYF. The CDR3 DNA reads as TGTGCCAGCACCAAGGGACCAGCGTTCGGGGATACGCAGTATTTT.

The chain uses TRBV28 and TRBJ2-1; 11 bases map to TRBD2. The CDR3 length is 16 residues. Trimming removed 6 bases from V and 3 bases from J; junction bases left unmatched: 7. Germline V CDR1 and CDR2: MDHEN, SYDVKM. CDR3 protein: CASRRLAGGLYNEQFF. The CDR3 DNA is TGTGCCAGCAGACGTCTAGCGGGAGGTCTCTACAATGAGCAGTTCTTC. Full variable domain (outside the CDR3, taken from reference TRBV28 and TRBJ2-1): DVKVTQSSRYLVKRTGEKVFLECVQDMDHENMFWYRQDPGLGLRLIYFSYDVKMKEKGDIPEGYSVSREKKERFSLILESASTNQTSMYLCASRRLAGGLYNEQFFGPGTRLTVL.

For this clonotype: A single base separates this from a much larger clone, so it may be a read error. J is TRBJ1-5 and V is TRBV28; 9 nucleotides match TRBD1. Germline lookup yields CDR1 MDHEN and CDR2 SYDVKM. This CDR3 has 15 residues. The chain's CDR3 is CASGLRGQGSQPQHF. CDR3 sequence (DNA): TGTGCCAGCGGTTTAAGGGGACAGGGCTCTCAGCCCCAGCATTTT.

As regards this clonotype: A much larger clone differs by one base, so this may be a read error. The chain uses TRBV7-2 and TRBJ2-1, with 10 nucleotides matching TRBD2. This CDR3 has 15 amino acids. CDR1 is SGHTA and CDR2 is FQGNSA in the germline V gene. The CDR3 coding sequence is TGTGCCAGCAGCTTCTCTAGCGGGAGCTACAGTGAGCAGTTCTTC. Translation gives CASSFSSGSYSEQFF.

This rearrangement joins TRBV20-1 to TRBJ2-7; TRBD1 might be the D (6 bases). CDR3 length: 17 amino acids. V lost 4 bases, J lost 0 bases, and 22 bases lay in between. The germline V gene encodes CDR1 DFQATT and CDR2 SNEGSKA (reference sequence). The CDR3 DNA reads TGCAGTGCTACCCCTCCGGGTTTTTGGGACACCTCCTACGAGCAGTACTTC. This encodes CSATPPGFWDTSYEQYF.

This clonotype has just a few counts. CDR3 protein: CASSPPGREKLFF. CDR3 DNA sequence: TGTGCCAGCAGTCCCCCAGGGCGAGAAAAACTGTTTTTT. The chain carries TRBV25-1 and TRBJ1-4; a possible D gene is TRBD1 (5 bases). The CDR3 spans 13 residues. Germline loops: CDR1 MGHDK, CDR2 SYGVNS. V dropped 5 bases and J dropped 8 bases, with 12 bases sitting between them.

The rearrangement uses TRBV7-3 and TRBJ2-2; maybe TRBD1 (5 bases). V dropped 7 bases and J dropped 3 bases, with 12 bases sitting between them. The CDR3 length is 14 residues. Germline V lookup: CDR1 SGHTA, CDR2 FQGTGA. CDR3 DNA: TGTGCCAGCACCCTCGACAGATACACCGGGGAGCTGTTTTTT. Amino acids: CASTLDRYTGELFF.

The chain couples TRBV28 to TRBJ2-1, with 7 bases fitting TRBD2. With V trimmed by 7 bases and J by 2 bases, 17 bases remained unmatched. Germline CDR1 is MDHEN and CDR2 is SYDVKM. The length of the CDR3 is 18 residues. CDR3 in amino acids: CASTRGRVLYFTYNEQFF. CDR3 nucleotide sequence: TGTGCCAGCACCCGAGGGAGGGTCCTCTACTTCACCTACAATGAGCAGTTCTTC.